Below are 29 T cell receptor beta chains sequenced from a single sample in a study of T cells expressing NK-cell markers. TCRdb reprocessed the 5' RACE reads and reports one entry per CDR3 protein, with no DNA. The specimen's table records a few hundred thousand distinct CDR3 sequences. Sequenced sample: blood T cells: a sorted CD56 or NKG2C T cell subset, CD4+ or CD8+ T cells, or bulk PBMC T cells (not recorded which). All receptors come from a woman aged 50 to 60 in good health.

The chain uses TRBV5-1 and TRBJ2-3; the TCRdb call, TRBD1, lacks DNA for checking. Germline V gives CDR1 SGHRS, CDR2 YFSETQ. CDR3 length: 17 residues. The CDR3 protein is CASSPLSPGPSGDTQYF. The variable domain in full, completed from reference TRBV5-1 and TRBJ2-3, reads KAGVTQTPRYLIKTRGQQVTLSCSPISGHRSVSWYQQTPGQGLQFLFEYFSETQRNKGNFPGRFSGRQFSNSRSEMNVSTLELGDSALYLCASSPLSPGPSGDTQYFGPGTRLTVL.

This sequence joins TRBV11-2 and TRBJ2-1. Germline V gives CDR1 SGHAT, CDR2 FQNNGV. The CDR3 sequence is 15 residues long. The CDR3 protein is CASSRKESSYNEQFF.

This clonotype is deemed medium-sized by its frequency. The rearrangement uses TRBV5-1 and TRBJ2-2. The CDR3 consists of 14 residues. Germline lookup yields CDR1 SGHRS and CDR2 YFSETQ. CDR3 sequence reads: CASTVGSNTGELFF.

This chain connects TRBV20-1 to TRBJ1-5; TCRdb proposes TRBD1, but this gene call is untestable without DNA. The CDR3 is made up of 14 amino acids. Germline CDR1 DFQATT, CDR2 SNEGSKA (reference sequence). The CDR3: CSASAGGSNQPQHF.

V is TRBV4-1 and J is TRBJ2-1; TCRdb gives TRBD1 as the D gene, but with no DNA this cannot be confirmed. From germline, CDR1 is MGHRA and CDR2 YSYEKL. The CDR3 length is 15 residues. The CDR3 sequence is CASSSDTGPYNEQFF.

The chain is built from TRBV20-1 and TRBJ1-1. Germline V gene sequence: CDR1 DFQATT, CDR2 SNEGSKA (reference sequence). The CDR3 loop spans 14 amino acids. This CDR3 reads CSATKEGSRTEAFF.

V and J are TRBV27 and TRBJ1-4. CDR1 and CDR2 (germline): MNHEY, SMNVEV (reference sequence). The CDR3 contains 13 residues. The CDR3 protein is CASSSNREGKLFF.

V is TRBV7-2 and J is TRBJ1-2. Germline CDR1 and CDR2: SGHTA and FQGNSA. There are 14 residues in the CDR3. CDR3 residues: CASSLGVQVYGYTF.

This chain joins TRBV24-1 and TRBJ2-1; TCRdb's D call, TRBD1, is unchecked because there is no DNA. CDR1 KGHDR and CDR2 SFDVKD come from the germline V gene. This CDR3 comprises 16 residues. This chain's CDR3 is CATSDLRQGAGNEQFF.

The CDR3 sequence is CASGGLSSNSPLHF. The chain links TRBV6-1 to TRBJ1-6. This CDR3 contains 14 residues. CDR1 and CDR2 (germline): MNHNS, SASEGT.

The chain recombines TRBV12-3 or TRBV12-4 with TRBJ1-3. This CDR3 is 16 amino acids long. This chain's CDR3 is CASSYRDQGSGNTIYF.

The V and J genes are TRBV6-1 and TRBJ1-3; the TRBD1 assignment by TCRdb is unverifiable without DNA. Germline loops: CDR1 MNHNS, CDR2 SASEGT. This CDR3 is built from 16 residues. This chain's CDR3 is CASRQNRGASGNTIYF.

The rearrangement links TRBV20-1 to TRBJ2-2; TCRdb proposes TRBD1, but this gene call is untestable without DNA. There are 14 residues in the CDR3. Germline CDR1 DFQATT, CDR2 SNEGSKA (reference sequence). The CDR3 region is CSAPLGSNTGELFF.

The V gene is TRBV5-1, the J gene TRBJ2-7; the D call of TRBD2 rests on TCRdb alone, since no DNA is present to check it. CDR3 length: 16 residues. Germline V gene sequence: CDR1 SGHRS, CDR2 YFSETQ. CDR3 region: CASSFELAGGSYEQYF.

The J gene is TRBJ2-1, the V gene TRBV7-9. Per the germline V gene, CDR1 is SEHNR and CDR2 is FQNEAQ (reference sequence). This CDR3 spans 15 amino acids. CDR3 protein: CASSLGWSPNNEQFF.

This chain connects TRBV12-5 to TRBJ2-7; TCRdb calls TRBD2, which cannot be checked without DNA. Germline CDR1 and CDR2: LGHNT and FRNRAP. CDR3 size: 17 residues. The CDR3 loop reads CASGLVGSGRSVYEQYF.

The chain is built from TRBV7-9 and TRBJ2-1; without DNA, the TCRdb call of TRBD2 cannot be checked. The CDR3 covers 17 residues. In germline, CDR1 is SEHNR, CDR2 FQNEAQ (reference sequence). The CDR3 sequence is CASRTGLAGGMRNEQFF.

V gene TRBV5-6 combines with J gene TRBJ1-4; TCRdb returns TRBD1, unconfirmable since there is no DNA. This CDR3 is built from 13 residues. Germline V gene data show CDR1 as SGHDT and CDR2 as YYEEEE. CDR3 region: CASSKGLEEKLFF.

The V gene is TRBV2, the J gene TRBJ1-5. Germline lookup yields CDR1 SNHLY and CDR2 FYNNEI. This CDR3 contains 14 residues. The chain's CDR3 is CASSVLQSNQPQHF.

The chain employs TRBV6-6 and TRBJ2-5; with no DNA, the TCRdb D assignment of TRBD2 cannot be verified. There are 14 residues in the CDR3. CDR1 and CDR2 from the germline V gene are MNHNY and SVGAGI (reference sequence). CDR3 sequence reads: CASREAGEGETQYF.

The V and J genes are TRBV12-3 or TRBV12-4 and TRBJ2-4; checking the TCRdb D call of TRBD2 is not possible without DNA. The CDR3 runs 18 residues. Here the CDR3 reads CASSLTPALRDGGNIQYF.

The chain uses TRBV4-1 and TRBJ2-1. CDR1 is MGHRA and CDR2 is YSYEKL in the germline V gene. This CDR3 contains 11 residues. The CDR3 spells CASSHKAAQFF.

The V and J genes are TRBV12-3 or TRBV12-4 and TRBJ2-2; TCRdb lists TRBD2, though no DNA is available to test this call. There are 17 residues in the CDR3. CDR3 amino acids: CASSLGDLAGLHGELFF.

The V and J genes are TRBV2 and TRBJ2-3; TCRdb's D call of TRBD2 is untestable without DNA. This CDR3 is 12 amino acids long. From germline, CDR1 is SNHLY and CDR2 FYNNEI. The CDR3 protein is CASRTLADTQYF.

The V and J genes are TRBV7-9 and TRBJ2-1; without DNA, the TCRdb call of TRBD2 cannot be checked. The CDR3 is made up of 14 amino acids. From germline, CDR1 is SEHNR and CDR2 FQNEAQ (reference sequence). The CDR3 reads CASDPVGGRNEQFF. Full variable domain (remainder filled in from reference TRBV7-9 and TRBJ2-1): DTGVSQNPRHKITKRGQNVTFRCDPISEHNRLYWYRQTLGQGPEFLTYFQNEAQLEKSRLLSDRFSAERPKGSFSTLEIQRTEQGDSAMYLCASDPVGGRNEQFFGPGTRLTVL.

The rearrangement joins TRBV21-1 to TRBJ2-7; TCRdb reports TRBD1, a call that lacks DNA to check it against. TRBV21-1 is designated a pseudogene. The CDR3 covers 14 residues. The CDR3 is CASSSSSREREQYF.

V usage is TRBV9 and J usage is TRBJ2-3; TCRdb indicates TRBD2, and absent DNA this call remains unverified. This CDR3 has 14 amino acids. From germline, CDR1 is SGDLS and CDR2 YYNGEE. CDR3 protein: CASSSRDFTDTQYF.

The V gene is TRBV12-3 or TRBV12-4, the J gene TRBJ2-5. This CDR3 has 12 amino acids. CDR3 amino acids: CASSLRRETQYF.

V usage is TRBV7-2 and J usage is TRBJ2-3. CDR3 length equals 14 residues. The germline V gene encodes CDR1 SGHTA and CDR2 FQGNSA. The CDR3: CASSLTTTADTQYF.